These 18 T cell receptor beta chains originate from one sample sequenced in a study of neurological immune-mediated disorders. In TCRdb, the 5' RACE reads were re-called with MiXCR into one record per CDR3 protein. The profile shows about 48,000 distinct CDR3 sequences, about 5.8% of them singletons. Specimen: CD4+ T cells from blood. The receptor source for this set is a woman aged 18-29 years with multiple sclerosis.

This clonotype was observed many times. The rearrangement uses TRBV14 and TRBJ2-1, with 12 nucleotides matching TRBD2. Germline V gene lookup returns CDR1 SGHDN and CDR2 FVKESK. This CDR3 spans 17 amino acids. Trimming at V came to 1 base and at J to 8 bases, leaving 9 bases not matched to a gene. DNA of the CDR3: TGTGCCAGCAGCCAAGGATGGACTAGCGGGGTGGGGGATGAGCAGTTCTTC. Residues: CASSQGWTSGVGDEQFF.

This clonotype appeared many times. CDR3 bases: TGTGCCAGCAGCCGTATCTCTCTAGCGATCTCGTCTGAGCAGTTCTTC. It encodes CASSRISLAISSEQFF. V gene TRBV5-6 combines with J gene TRBJ2-1; maybe TRBD2 (6 bases). This CDR3 is built from 16 residues. The V gene's germline CDR1 is SGHDT and CDR2 YYEEEE. With 4 bases removed from V and 9 bases from J, the gap between germline ends came to 23 bases. The full variable domain, rest sourced from reference TRBV5-6 and TRBJ2-1, is DAGVTQSPTHLIKTRGQQVTLRCSPKSGHDTVSWYQQALGQGPQFIFQYYEEEERQRGNFPDRFSGHQFPNYSSELNVNALLLGDSALYLCASSRISLAISSEQFFGPGTRLTVL.

In its sample, this clonotype was seen many times. The gene calls are TRBV5-1 and TRBJ1-1, with 11 bases lining up with TRBD1. The CDR3 is made up of 14 amino acids. Trimming removed 2 bases from V and 11 bases from J; junction bases left unmatched: 8. The germline V gene has CDR1 SGHRS and CDR2 YFSETQ. The CDR3: CASSFNRDRGYAFF. Written as DNA, the CDR3 is TGCGCCAGCAGCTTTAACCGGGACAGGGGGTATGCTTTCTTT.

This clonotype has at least ten counts. The genes are TRBV18 and TRBJ2-1; perhaps TRBD2 as D (6 bases). Trimming took 3 bases from V and 8 from J, leaving 14 bases between them. There are 14 residues in the CDR3. Per germline, CDR1 KGHSH and CDR2 LQKENI. The CDR3 sequence is CASSPAGRGHEQFF. As DNA, the CDR3 is TGTGCCAGCTCACCGGCGGGGAGAGGGCATGAGCAGTTCTTC.

This clonotype occurred many times. The chain recombines TRBV7-3 with TRBJ1-1; 9 nucleotides agree with TRBD1. V shed 2 bases, J shed 4 bases, and the junction held 2 bases outside the gene matches. Germline V lookup: CDR1 SGHTA, CDR2 FQGTGA. The CDR3 sequence is 14 residues long. The CDR3 DNA sequence: TGTGCCAGCAGCTTAGGGACAGGGCGCACTGAAGCTTTCTTT. Its translation: CASSLGTGRTEAFF.

This clonotype was counted ten times or more. The rearrangement uses TRBV10-1 and TRBJ2-1; no definite D call. CDR3 length: 15 amino acids. V lost 0 bases to trimming and J lost 4 bases, with 10 bases between them. Germline assignment: CDR1 WNHNN and CDR2 SYGVQD (reference sequence). CDR3 in DNA: TGCGCCAGCAGTGAGTCCCGCGGCCCTTACAATGAGCAGTTCTTC. Protein product: CASSESRGPYNEQFF.

This clonotype was detected many times. V usage is TRBV24-1 and J usage is TRBJ2-7, with a tentative D call TRBD1 (5 bases). In germline, CDR1 is KGHDR, CDR2 SFDVKD. V was shortened by 11 bases and J by 2 bases, with 6 bases between the two germline ends. CDR3 size: 10 residues. This chain's CDR3 is CAMGPYEQYV. In DNA form, the CDR3 reads TGTGCCATGGGGCCCTACGAGCAGTACGTC.

This clonotype was counted a few times. The chain has TRBV20-1 and TRBJ1-4; perhaps TRBD1 as D (6 bases). In germline, CDR1 is DFQATT, CDR2 SNEGSKA (reference sequence). V lost 2 bases, J lost 8 bases, and 27 bases lay in between. This CDR3 has 18 residues. CDR3 sequence reads: CSARPEALNRVKEEKLFF. The DNA for the CDR3 is TGCAGTGCTAGACCGGAGGCCTTAAACAGGGTAAAGGAGGAAAAACTGTTTTTT.

This clonotype was detected many times. The chain joins TRBV20-1 to TRBJ2-2, with 8 bases matching TRBD2. This CDR3 contains 15 residues. Trimming cost V 7 bases and J 2 bases; bases outside gene matches: 9. Germline V gene sequence: CDR1 DFQATT, CDR2 SNEGSKA (reference sequence). CDR3 in amino acids: CSVRKAGVNTGELFF. CDR3 bases: TGCAGTGTTCGGAAAGCGGGGGTAAACACCGGGGAGCTGTTTTTT.

This clonotype was counted many times. V usage is TRBV28 and J usage is TRBJ2-2; TRBD1 agrees at 9 bases. The CDR3 is 18 amino acids. V lost 3 bases, J lost 3 bases, and 11 bases stayed unmatched. Germline loops: CDR1 MDHEN, CDR2 SYDVKM. The CDR3 protein is CASSFGGPGQGYTGELFF. In DNA form, the CDR3 reads TGTGCCAGCAGTTTTGGGGGGCCGGGACAGGGATACACCGGGGAGCTGTTTTTT.

The rearrangement joins TRBV7-6 to TRBJ2-3; D is perhaps TRBD2 (5 bases). Between the trimmed V and J ends, which lost 5 bases and 0 bases, there was a span of 12 bases. This CDR3 comprises 15 residues. Germline values: CDR1 SGHVS, CDR2 FNYEAQ. For the CDR3, the DNA is TGTGCCAGCAGCACACAACTAGAGAGCACAGATACGCAGTATTTT. The encoded protein is CASSTQLESTDTQYF.

The sample holds many counts of this clonotype. V gene TRBV20-1 combines with J gene TRBJ2-1; 12 bases line up with TRBD2. The CDR3 runs 14 residues. The ends lost 6 bases at V and 9 bases at J; junction bases unmatched: 9. CDR1 and CDR2 (germline): DFQATT, SNEGSKA (reference sequence). DNA of the CDR3: TGCAGTGCGTGGGCACTAGCGGGAGGAAGTGAGCAGTTCTTC. Its translation: CSAWALAGGSEQFF.

The sample holds many counts of this clonotype. CDR3 protein: CASSPDLGTGELFF. The CDR3 DNA follows: TGTGCCAGCTCACCGGATCTGGGCACCGGGGAGCTGTTTTTT. The chain carries TRBV18 and TRBJ2-2; D gene unclear. Germline CDR1 and CDR2: KGHSH and LQKENI. The CDR3 has 14 residues. The germline V and J ends were trimmed by 3 bases and 4 bases, with 9 bases remaining between them.

This clonotype was counted at least ten times. The rearrangement links TRBV5-1 to TRBJ1-1; 10 bases line up with TRBD1. Trimming at V came to 4 bases and at J to 4 bases, leaving 7 bases not matched to a gene. The CDR3 spans 15 residues. Germline CDR1 and CDR2: SGHRS and YFSETQ. CDR3 in amino acids: CASSPWTGGPTEAFF. DNA for the CDR3: TGCGCCAGCAGCCCCTGGACAGGGGGTCCCACTGAAGCTTTCTTT.

This clonotype was counted at least ten times. The rearrangement joins TRBV12-3 or TRBV12-4 to TRBJ2-1, with a tentative D call TRBD2 (5 bases). There are 12 residues in the CDR3. V was shortened by 7 bases and J by 7 bases, with 11 bases between the two germline ends. The CDR3 protein is CASKRSGNEQFF. In DNA form, the CDR3 reads TGTGCCAGCAAAAGAAGCGGTAATGAGCAGTTCTTC.

This CDR3 is CASSSIQGARTEAFF. CDR3 DNA: TGTGCCAGCAGCTCAATACAGGGGGCGCGGACTGAAGCTTTCTTT. The V call is TRBV5-6, the J call TRBJ1-1; 9 bases agree with TRBD1. The length of the CDR3 is 15 residues. Trimming at V came to 3 bases and at J to 5 bases, leaving 8 bases not matched to a gene. Germline V gene sequence: CDR1 SGHDT, CDR2 YYEEEE.

This clonotype occurred many times. The gene calls are TRBV5-1 and TRBJ1-1, with D tentatively TRBD1 (6 bases). The CDR3 length is 14 residues. Germline CDR1 and CDR2: SGHRS and YFSETQ. V was cut by 4 bases and J by 3 bases, with 13 bases left in between. The CDR3 loop reads CASSLGGRDTEAFF. The CDR3 DNA reads as TGCGCCAGCAGCCTAGGGGGACGGGACACTGAAGCTTTCTTT.

This clonotype has just a few counts. V is TRBV6-6 and J is TRBJ1-5, with 10 bases fitting TRBD1. The CDR3 is made up of 19 amino acids. CDR1 is MNHNY, CDR2 SVGAGI, per germline (reference sequence). J gave up 0 bases and V 0 bases, and 8 bases lay outside the gene matches. Here the CDR3 DNA reads TGTGCCAGCAGTTACTCTAGGGACAGGGGACTTAATAGCAATCAGCCCCAGCATTTT. Its protein product is CASSYSRDRGLNSNQPQHF.